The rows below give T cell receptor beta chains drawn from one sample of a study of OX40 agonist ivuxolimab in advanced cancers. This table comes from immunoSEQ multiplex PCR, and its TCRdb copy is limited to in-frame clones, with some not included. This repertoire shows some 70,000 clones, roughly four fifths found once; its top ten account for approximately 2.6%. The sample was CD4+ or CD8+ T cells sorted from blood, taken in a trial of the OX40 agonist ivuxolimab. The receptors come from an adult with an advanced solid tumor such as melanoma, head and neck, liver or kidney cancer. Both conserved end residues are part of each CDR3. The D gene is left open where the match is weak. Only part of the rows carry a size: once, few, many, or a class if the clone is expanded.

CASSLGLAESSYEQYF	TGTGCCAGCAGCTTGGGGCTAGCAGAAAGCTCCTACGAGCAGTACTTC	once	TRBJ2-7	-	TRBV5-5
CASSQDLNQPQHF	TGCGCCAGCAGCCAAGATCTAAATCAGCCCCAGCATTTT	-	TRBJ1-5	-	TRBV4-3
CASSPLQGTDTQYF	TGTGCCAGCAGCCCATTACAGGGAACAGATACGCAGTATTTT	-	TRBJ2-3	-	TRBV4-2
CASSSPGITEAFF	TGTGCCAGCAGCTCCCCCGGGATCACTGAAGCTTTCTTT	-	TRBJ1-1	-	TRBV5-5
CSVDRSLILPNYGYTF	TGCAGCGTTGACCGCAGCCTAATACTTCCCAACTATGGCTACACCTTC	-	TRBJ1-2	-	TRBV29-1
CASGRQTGGTRVDGYTF	TGTGCCAGCGGACGCCAGACAGGGGGAACGCGGGTGGATGGCTACACCTTC	-	TRBJ1-2	TRBD1	TRBV27
CASSLDRQLETQYF	TGTGCCAGCAGCTTGGATCGGCAGCTGGAGACCCAGTACTTC	-	TRBJ2-5	-	TRBV5-4
CASSGHRDGELFF	TGTGCCAGCAGCGGACACAGGGACGGGGAGCTGTTTTTT	-	TRBJ2-2	-	TRBV9
CASSLGLAGGNTQYF	TGTGCCAGCAGCTTGGGACTAGCGGGGGGCAATACGCAGTATTTT	-	TRBJ2-3	TRBD2	TRBV7-9
CASSRVGTGNVGEKLFF	TGTGCCAGCTCACGTGTTGGGACAGGGAACGTCGGTGAAAAACTGTTTTTT	-	TRBJ1-4	TRBD1	TRBV18
CASSENYGVGYTF	TGTGCCAGCAGTGAGAATTATGGCGTTGGCTACACCTTC	many	TRBJ1-2	-	TRBV6-1
CASSSEFTGTQPQHF	TGTGCCAGCAGCTCGGAGTTTACAGGGACCCAGCCCCAGCATTTT	-	TRBJ1-5	-	TRBV5-8
CASSLGQGEGETQYF	TGTGCCAGCAGCCTGGGACAGGGCGAGGGGGAGACCCAGTACTTC	-	TRBJ2-5	TRBD1	TRBV11-2
CASSFRVDATYEQYF	TGTGCCAGTAGTTTCCGAGTTGATGCCACCTACGAGCAGTACTTC	-	TRBJ2-7	-	TRBV19
CASSPRVGADEQFF	TGTGCCAGCAGCCCCCGGGTGGGGGCGGATGAGCAGTTCTTC	-	TRBJ2-1	-	TRBV9
CASVPTSGSQFF	TGTGCTAGTGTTCCGACTAGCGGGAGCCAGTTCTTC	-	TRBJ2-1	TRBD2	TRBV12-5
CASSIGHPSNYGYTF	TGTGCCAGTAGTATAGGCCACCCTTCAAACTATGGCTACACCTTC	-	TRBJ1-2	-	TRBV19
CASSGSTTQYF	TGTGCCAGCAGTGGGAGTACTACGCAGTATTTT	few	TRBJ2-3	-	TRBV27
CASSAGTRMNTEAFF	TGTGCCAGCAGCGCCGGGACTCGGATGAACACTGAAGCTTTCTTT	-	TRBJ1-1	-	TRBV9
CASSLNRDRVGNQPQHF	TGTGCCAGCAGCTTAAATCGGGACAGGGTTGGCAATCAGCCCCAGCATTTT	-	TRBJ1-5	TRBD1	TRBV7-8
CASRRDPAANTEAFF	TGTGCCAGCAGAAGGGACCCTGCGGCGAACACTGAAGCTTTCTTT	-	TRBJ1-1	-	TRBV6-4
CASSQDPVDIQYF	TGCGCCAGCAGCCAAGATCCCGTAGACATTCAGTACTTC	-	TRBJ2-4	-	TRBV4-3
CASSPMGGGLLYEQYF	TGCGCCAGCAGCCCTATGGGGGGTGGTTTACTCTACGAGCAGTACTTC	-	TRBJ2-7	-	TRBV4-3
CASSYKPAGLTNVLTF	TGTGCCAGCAGTTACAAGCCTGCAGGTTTGACCAACGTCCTGACTTTC	once	TRBJ2-6	-	TRBV6-5
CASSLITYNEQFF	TGCGCCAGCAGCCTCATTACCTACAATGAGCAGTTCTTC	once	TRBJ2-1	-	TRBV5-1
CASSLDRGSPYGYTF	TGTGCCAGCAGCCTAGACAGGGGATCGCCCTATGGCTACACCTTC	-	TRBJ1-2	TRBD1	TRBV7-2
CASSPHRPGQSWDEQYF	TGTGCCAGCAGCCCTCATCGCCCGGGACAAAGTTGGGACGAGCAGTACTTC	-	TRBJ2-7	-	TRBV7-2
CASSLGLAGAGFTDTQYF	TGTGCCAGCAGCTTGGGACTAGCGGGAGCGGGTTTCACAGATACGCAGTATTTT	-	TRBJ2-3	TRBD2	TRBV7-6
CASSPGGGSISYEQYF	TGTGCCAGCAGCCCCGGCGGCGGGAGCATAAGTTATGAGCAGTACTTC	-	TRBJ2-7	TRBD2	TRBV7-8
CASSSPPGNTEAFF	TGTGCCAGCAGCTCGCCGCCGGGGAACACTGAAGCTTTCTTT	few	TRBJ1-1	-	TRBV7-9
CASSLLIYNSPLHF	TGTGCCAGCAGTCTACTGATCTATAATTCACCCCTCCACTTT	-	TRBJ1-6	-	TRBV6-5
CAWTGRVGAEAFF	TGTGCCTGGACCGGGAGAGTGGGGGCCGAAGCTTTCTTT	-	TRBJ1-1	-	TRBV30
CASSLVGTSVYF	TGTGCCAGCAGCTTAGTTGGGACTAGCGTCTATTTT	-	TRBJ2-3	TRBD2	TRBV7-2